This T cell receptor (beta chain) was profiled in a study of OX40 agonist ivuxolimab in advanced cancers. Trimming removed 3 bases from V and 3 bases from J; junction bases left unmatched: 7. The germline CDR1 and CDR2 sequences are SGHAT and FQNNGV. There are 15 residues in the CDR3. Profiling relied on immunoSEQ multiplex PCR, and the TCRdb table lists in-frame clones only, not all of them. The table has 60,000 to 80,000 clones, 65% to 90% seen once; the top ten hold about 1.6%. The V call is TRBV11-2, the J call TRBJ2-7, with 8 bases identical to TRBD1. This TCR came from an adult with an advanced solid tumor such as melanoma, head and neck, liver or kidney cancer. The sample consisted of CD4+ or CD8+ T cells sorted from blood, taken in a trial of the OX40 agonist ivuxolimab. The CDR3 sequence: CASSLTDREDYEQYF. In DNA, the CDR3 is TGTGCCAGCAGCTTGACGGACAGGGAGGACTACGAGCAGTACTTC.